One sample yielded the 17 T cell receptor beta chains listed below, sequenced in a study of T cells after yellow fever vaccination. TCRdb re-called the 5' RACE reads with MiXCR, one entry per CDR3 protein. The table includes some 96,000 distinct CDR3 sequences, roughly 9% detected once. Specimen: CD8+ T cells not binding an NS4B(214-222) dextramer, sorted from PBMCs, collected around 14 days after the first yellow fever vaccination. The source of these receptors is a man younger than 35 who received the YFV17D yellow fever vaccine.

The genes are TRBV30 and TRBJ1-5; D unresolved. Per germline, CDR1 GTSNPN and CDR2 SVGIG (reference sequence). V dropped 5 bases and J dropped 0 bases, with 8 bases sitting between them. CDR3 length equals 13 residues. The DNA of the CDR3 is TGTGCCTGGGGACGTGATAGCAATCAGCCCCAGCATTTT. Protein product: CAWGRDSNQPQHF. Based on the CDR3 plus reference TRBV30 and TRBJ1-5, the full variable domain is SQTIHQWPATLVQPVGSPLSLECTVEGTSNPNLYWYRQAAGRGLQLLFYSVGIGQISSEVPQNLSASRPQDRQFILSSKKLLLSDSGFYLCAWGRDSNQPQHFGDGTRLSIL.

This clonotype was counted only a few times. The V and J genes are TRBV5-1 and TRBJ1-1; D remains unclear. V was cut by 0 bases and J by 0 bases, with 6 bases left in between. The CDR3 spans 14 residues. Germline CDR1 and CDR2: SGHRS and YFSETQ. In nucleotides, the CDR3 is TGCGCCAGCAGCTTGGTTTCGGTGAACACTGAAGCTTTCTTT. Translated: CASSLVSVNTEAFF.

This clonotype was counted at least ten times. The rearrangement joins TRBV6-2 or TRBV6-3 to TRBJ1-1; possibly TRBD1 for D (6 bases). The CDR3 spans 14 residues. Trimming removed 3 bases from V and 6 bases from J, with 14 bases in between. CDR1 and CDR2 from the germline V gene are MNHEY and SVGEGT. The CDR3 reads CASSYGGALAEAFF. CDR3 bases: TGTGCCAGCAGTTATGGGGGCGCCTTGGCTGAAGCTTTCTTT.

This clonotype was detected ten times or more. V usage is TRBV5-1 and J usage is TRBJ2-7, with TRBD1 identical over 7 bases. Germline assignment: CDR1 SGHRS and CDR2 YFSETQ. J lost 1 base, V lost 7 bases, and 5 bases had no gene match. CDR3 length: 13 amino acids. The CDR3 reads CASPTGTSYEQYV. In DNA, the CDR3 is TGCGCCAGCCCGACAGGGACGTCCTACGAGCAGTACGTC.

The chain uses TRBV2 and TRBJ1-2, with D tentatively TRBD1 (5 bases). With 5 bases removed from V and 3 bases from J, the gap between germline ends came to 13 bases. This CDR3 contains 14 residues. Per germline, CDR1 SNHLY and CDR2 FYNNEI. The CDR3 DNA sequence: TGTGCCAGCAGTCCCGGGACGGGGTACTATGGCTACACCTTC. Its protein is CASSPGTGYYGYTF.

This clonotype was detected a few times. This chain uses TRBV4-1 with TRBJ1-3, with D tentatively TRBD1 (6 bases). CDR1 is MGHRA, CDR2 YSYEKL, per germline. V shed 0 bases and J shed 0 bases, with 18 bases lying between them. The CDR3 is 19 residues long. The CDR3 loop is CASSQENIRDTFSGNTIYF. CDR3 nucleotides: TGCGCCAGCAGCCAAGAGAACATCCGGGACACCTTCTCTGGAAACACCATATATTTT.

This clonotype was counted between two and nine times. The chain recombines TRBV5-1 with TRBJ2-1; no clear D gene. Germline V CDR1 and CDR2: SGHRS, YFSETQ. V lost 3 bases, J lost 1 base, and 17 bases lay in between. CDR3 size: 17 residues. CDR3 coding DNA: TGCGCCAGCAGCTCGTTAGAAGTCCTCGCTTCCTACAATGAGCAGTTCTTC. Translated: CASSSLEVLASYNEQFF.

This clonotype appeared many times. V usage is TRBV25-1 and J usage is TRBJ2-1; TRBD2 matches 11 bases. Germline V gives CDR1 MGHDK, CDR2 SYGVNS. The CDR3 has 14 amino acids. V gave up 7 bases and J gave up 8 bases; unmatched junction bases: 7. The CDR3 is CASTTSGGSDEQFF. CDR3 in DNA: TGTGCCAGCACAACTAGCGGGGGTTCCGATGAGCAGTTCTTC.

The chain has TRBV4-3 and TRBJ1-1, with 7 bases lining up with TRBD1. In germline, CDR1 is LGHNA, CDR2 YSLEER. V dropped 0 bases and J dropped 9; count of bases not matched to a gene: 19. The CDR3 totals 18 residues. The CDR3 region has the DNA TGCGCCAGCAGCCAAGAGTTTGGGCCGGGACAGCTTGATTTTCAAGCTTTCTTT. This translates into CASSQEFGPGQLDFQAFF.

CDR3 loop: CASSPGTGFYEQYV. CDR3 nucleotide sequence: TGTGCCAGCAGCCCAGGTACAGGGTTCTACGAGCAGTACGTC. The rearrangement uses TRBV11-2 and TRBJ2-7, with D maybe TRBD1 (6 bases). CDR1 and CDR2 (germline): SGHAT, FQNNGV. The CDR3 runs 14 residues. V was pared by 5 bases and J by 3 bases, with 14 bases between.

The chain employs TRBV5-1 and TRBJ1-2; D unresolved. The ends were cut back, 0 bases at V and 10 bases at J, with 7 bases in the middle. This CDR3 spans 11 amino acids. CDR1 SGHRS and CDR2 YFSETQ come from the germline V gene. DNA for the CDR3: TGCGCCAGCAGCTTGGGCTTCGACTACACCTTC. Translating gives CASSLGFDYTF. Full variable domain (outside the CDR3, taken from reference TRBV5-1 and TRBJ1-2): KAGVTQTPRYLIKTRGQQVTLSCSPISGHRSVSWYQQTPGQGLQFLFEYFSETQRNKGNFPGRFSGRQFSNSRSEMNVSTLELGDSALYLCASSLGFDYTFGSGTRLTVV.

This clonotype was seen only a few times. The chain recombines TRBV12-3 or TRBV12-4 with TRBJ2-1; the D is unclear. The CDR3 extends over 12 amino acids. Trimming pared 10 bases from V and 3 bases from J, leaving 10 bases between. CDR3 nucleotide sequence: TGTGCCATCTGGAGTGTCTACAATGAGCAGTTCTTC. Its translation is CAIWSVYNEQFF.

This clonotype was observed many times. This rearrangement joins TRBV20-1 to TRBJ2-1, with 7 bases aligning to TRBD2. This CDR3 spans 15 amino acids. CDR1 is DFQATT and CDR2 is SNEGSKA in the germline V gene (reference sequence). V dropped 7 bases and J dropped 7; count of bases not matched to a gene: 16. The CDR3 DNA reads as TGCAGTGTAACCCCTGACGGGGGGACGGGAAATGAGCAGTTCTTC. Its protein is CSVTPDGGTGNEQFF.

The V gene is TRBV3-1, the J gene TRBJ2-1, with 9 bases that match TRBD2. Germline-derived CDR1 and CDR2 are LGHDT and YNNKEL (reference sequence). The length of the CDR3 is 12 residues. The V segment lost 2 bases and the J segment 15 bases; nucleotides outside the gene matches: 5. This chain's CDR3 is CASSQFSGLAFF. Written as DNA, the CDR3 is TGTGCCAGCAGCCAATTTTCGGGACTAGCGTTCTTC.

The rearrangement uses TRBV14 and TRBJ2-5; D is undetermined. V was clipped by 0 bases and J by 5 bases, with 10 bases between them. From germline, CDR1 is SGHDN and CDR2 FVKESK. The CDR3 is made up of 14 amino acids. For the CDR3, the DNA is TGTGCCAGCAGCCAAGAGGCGGTTCGGGAGACCCAGTACTTC. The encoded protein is CASSQEAVRETQYF.

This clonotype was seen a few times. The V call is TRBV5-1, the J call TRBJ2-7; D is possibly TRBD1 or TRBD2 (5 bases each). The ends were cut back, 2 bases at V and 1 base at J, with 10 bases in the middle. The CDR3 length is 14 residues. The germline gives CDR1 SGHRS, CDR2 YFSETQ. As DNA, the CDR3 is TGCGCCAGCAGCTTTGGGACGGAATCCTACGAGCAGTACTTC. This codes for CASSFGTESYEQYF.

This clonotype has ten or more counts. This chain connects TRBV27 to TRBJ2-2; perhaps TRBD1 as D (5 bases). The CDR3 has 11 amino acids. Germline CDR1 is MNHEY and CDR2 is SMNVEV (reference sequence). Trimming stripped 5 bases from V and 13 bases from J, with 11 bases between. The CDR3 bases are TGTGCCAGCAGTGCAGGGTTTAGGCTGTTTTTT. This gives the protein CASSAGFRLFF.